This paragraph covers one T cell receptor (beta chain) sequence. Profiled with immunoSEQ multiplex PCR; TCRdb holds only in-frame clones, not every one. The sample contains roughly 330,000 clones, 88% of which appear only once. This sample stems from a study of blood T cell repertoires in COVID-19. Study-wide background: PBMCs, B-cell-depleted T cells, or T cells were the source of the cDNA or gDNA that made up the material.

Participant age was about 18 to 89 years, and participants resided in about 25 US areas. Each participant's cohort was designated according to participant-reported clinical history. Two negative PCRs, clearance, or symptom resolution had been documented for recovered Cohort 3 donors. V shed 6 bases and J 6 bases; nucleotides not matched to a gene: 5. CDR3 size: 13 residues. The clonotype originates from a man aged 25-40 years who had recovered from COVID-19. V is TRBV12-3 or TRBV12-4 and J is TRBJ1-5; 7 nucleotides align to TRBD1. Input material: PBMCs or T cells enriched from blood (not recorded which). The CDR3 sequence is CASSLQGVQPQHF. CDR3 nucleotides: TGTGCCAGCAGCCTCCAGGGGGTTCAGCCCCAGCATTTT.